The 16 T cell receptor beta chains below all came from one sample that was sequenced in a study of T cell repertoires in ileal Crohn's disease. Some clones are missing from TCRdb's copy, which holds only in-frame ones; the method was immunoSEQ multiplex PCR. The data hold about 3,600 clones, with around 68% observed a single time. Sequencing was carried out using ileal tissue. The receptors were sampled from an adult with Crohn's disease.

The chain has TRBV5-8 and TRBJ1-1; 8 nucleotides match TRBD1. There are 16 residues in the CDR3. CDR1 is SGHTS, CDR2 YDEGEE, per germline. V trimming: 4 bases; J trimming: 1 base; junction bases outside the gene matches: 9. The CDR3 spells CASSLRTGIWNTEAFF. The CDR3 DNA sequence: TGTGCCAGCAGCCTAAGGACAGGGATCTGGAACACTGAAGCTTTCTTT.

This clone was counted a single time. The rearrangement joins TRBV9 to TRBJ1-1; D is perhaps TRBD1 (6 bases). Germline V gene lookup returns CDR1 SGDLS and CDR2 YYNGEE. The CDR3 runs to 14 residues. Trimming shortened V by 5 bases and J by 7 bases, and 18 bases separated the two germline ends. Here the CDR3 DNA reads TGTGCCAGCAGGGCCGAAGGGGGTAAGGGTGAAGCTTTCTTT. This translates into CASRAEGGKGEAFF.

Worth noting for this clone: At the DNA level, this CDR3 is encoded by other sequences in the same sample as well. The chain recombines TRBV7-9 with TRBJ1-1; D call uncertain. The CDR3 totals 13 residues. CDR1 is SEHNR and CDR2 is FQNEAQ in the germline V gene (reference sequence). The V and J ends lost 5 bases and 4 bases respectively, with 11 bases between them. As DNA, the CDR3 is TGTGCCAGCAGCCCCGAGGTTGGCACTGAAGCTTTCTTT. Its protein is CASSPEVGTEAFF.

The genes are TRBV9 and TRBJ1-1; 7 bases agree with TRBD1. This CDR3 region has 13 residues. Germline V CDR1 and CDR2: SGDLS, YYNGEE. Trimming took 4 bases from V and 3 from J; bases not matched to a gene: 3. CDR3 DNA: TGTGCCAGCAGCAAAACAGGGGACACTGAAGCTTTCTTT. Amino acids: CASSKTGDTEAFF.

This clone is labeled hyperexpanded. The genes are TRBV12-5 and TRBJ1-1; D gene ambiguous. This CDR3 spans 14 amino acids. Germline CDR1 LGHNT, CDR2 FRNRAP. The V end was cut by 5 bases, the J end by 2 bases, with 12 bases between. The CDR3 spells CASGKGGRNTEAFF. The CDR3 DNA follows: TGTGCTAGTGGTAAGGGAGGGCGTAACACTGAAGCTTTCTTT.

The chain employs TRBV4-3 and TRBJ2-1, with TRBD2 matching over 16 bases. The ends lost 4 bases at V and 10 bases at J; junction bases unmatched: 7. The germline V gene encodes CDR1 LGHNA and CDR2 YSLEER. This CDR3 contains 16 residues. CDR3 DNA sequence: TGCGCCAGCAGCCGAGAGGGACTAGCGGGAGGGAGCGAGCAGTTCTTC. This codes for CASSREGLAGGSEQFF.

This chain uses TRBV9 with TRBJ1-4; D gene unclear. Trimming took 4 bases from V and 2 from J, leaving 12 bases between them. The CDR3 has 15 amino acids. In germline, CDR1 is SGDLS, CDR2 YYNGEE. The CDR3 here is CASSFHGRTNEKLFF. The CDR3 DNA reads TGTGCCAGCAGCTTCCATGGGAGGACTAATGAAAAACTGTTTTTT.

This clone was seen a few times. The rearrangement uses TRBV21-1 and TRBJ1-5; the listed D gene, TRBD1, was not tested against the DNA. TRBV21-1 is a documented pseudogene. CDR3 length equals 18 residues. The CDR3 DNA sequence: TGTGCCAGCAGCGACGAGAGGACAGGGCATGAAGACAATCAGCCCCAGCATTTT. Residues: CASSDERTGHEDNQPQHF.

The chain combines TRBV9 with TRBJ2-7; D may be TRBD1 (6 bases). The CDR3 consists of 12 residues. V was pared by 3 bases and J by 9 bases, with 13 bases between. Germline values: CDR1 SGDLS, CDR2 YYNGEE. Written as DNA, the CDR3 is TGTGCCAGCAGCGCCCAACAGGGCGTGCAGTACTTC. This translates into CASSAQQGVQYF.

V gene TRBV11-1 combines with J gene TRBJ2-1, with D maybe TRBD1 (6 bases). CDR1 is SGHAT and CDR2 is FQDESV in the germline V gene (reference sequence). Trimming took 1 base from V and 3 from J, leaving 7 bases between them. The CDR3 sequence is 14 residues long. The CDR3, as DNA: TGTGCCAGCAGCTTAGTAGGGGGCTACAATGAGCAGTTCTTC. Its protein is CASSLVGGYNEQFF.

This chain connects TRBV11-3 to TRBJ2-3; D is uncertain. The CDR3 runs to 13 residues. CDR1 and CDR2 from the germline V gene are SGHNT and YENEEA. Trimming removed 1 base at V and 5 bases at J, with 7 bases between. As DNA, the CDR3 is TGTGCCAGCAGCTTAGTAGCAGAAGATACGCAGTATTTT. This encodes CASSLVAEDTQYF.

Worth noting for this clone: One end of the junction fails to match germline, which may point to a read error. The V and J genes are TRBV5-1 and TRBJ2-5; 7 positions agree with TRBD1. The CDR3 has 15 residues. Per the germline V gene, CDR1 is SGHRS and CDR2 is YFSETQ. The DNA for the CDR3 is TGTGCCAGCAGCTTGGTAGGACAGGCCCAAGAGACCCAGTACTTC. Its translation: CASSLVGQAQETQYF.

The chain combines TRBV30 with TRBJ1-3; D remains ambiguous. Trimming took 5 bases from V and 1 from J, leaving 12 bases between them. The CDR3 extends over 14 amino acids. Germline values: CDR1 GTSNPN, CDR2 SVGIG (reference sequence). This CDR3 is CAWGVPGSGNTIYF. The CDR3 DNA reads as TGTGCCTGGGGGGTTCCGGGATCTGGAAACACCATATATTTT.

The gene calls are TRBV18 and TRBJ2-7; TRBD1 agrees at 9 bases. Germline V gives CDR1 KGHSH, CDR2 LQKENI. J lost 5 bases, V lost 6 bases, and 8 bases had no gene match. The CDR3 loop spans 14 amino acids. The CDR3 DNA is TGTGCCAGCTCCTGGACAGGGGAGGAAGACGAGCAGTACTTC. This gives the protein CASSWTGEEDEQYF. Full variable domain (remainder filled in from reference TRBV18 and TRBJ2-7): NAGVMQNPRHLVRRRGQEARLRCSPMKGHSHVYWYRQLPEEGLKFMVYLQKENIIDESGMPKERFSAEFPKEGPSILRIQQVVRGDSAAYFCASSWTGEEDEQYFGPGTRLTVT.

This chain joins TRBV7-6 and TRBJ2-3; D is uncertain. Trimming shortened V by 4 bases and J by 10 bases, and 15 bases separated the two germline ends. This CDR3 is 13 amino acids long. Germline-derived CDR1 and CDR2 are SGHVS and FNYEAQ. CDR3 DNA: TGTGCCAGCAGCTCGATTAGTAGCTCAGCGCAGTATTTT. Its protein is CASSSISSSAQYF.

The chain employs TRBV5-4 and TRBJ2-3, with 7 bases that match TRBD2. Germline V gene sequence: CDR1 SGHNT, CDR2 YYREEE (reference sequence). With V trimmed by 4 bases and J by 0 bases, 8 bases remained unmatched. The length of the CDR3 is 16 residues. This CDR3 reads CASSPTSDSSTDTQYF. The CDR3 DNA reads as TGTGCCAGCAGCCCCACTAGCGACTCTAGCACAGATACGCAGTATTTT.